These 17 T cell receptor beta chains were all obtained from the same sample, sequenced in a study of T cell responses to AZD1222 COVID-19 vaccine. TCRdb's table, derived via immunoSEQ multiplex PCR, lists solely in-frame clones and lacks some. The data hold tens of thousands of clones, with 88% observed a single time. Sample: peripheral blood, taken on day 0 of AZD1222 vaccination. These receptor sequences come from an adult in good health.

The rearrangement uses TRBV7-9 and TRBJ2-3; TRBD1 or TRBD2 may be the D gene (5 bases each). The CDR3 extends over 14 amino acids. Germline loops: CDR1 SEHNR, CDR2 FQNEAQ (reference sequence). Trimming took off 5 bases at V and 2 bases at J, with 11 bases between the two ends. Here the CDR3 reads CASSRGTVTDTQYF. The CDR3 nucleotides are TGTGCCAGCAGCCGAGGGACCGTCACAGATACGCAGTATTTT.

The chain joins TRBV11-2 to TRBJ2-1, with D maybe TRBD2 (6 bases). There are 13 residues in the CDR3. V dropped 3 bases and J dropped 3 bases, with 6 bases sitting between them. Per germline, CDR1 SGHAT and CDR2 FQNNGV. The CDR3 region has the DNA TGTGCCAGCAGCTTGGGACTCTACAATGAGCAGTTCTTC. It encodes CASSLGLYNEQFF.

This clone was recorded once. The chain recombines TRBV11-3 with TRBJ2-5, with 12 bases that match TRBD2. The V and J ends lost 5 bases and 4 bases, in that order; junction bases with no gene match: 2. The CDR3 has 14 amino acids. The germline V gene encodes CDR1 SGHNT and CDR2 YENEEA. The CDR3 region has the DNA TGTGCCAGCAGCCCTAGCGGGAGGGGAGAGACCCAGTACTTC. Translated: CASSPSGRGETQYF.

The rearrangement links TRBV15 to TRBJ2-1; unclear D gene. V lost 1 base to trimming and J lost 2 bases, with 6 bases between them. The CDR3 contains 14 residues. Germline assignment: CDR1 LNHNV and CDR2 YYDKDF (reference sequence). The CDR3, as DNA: TGTGCCACCAGCAGAGGAGACCCCTACAATGAGCAGTTCTTC. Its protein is CATSRGDPYNEQFF.

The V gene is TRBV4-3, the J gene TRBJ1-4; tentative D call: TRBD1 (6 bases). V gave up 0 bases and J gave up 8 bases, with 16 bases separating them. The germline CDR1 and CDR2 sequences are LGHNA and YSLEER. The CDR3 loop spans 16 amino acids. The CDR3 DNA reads TGCGCCAGCAGCCAAGAAGTGTCTTGGGGGGGCGAAAAACTGTTTTTT. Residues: CASSQEVSWGGEKLFF.

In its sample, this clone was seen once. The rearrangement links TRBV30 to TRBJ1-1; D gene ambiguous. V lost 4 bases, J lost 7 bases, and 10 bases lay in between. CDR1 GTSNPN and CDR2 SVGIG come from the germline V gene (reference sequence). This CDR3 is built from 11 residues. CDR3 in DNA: TGTGCCTGGATACAACCCGGTGAAGCTTTCTTT. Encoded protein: CAWIQPGEAFF.

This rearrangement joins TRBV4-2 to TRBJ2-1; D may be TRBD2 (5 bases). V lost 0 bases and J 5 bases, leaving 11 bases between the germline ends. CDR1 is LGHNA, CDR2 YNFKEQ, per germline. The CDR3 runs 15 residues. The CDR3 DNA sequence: TGTGCCAGCAGCCAAGAACGATGGGGAGACAATGAGCAGTTCTTC. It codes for CASSQERWGDNEQFF.

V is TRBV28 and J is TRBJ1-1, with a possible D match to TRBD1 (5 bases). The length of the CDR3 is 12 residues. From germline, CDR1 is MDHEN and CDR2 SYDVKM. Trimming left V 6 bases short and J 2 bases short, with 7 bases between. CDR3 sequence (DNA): TGTGCCAGCAGAGACAGAAACACTGAAGCTTTCTTT. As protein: CASRDRNTEAFF.

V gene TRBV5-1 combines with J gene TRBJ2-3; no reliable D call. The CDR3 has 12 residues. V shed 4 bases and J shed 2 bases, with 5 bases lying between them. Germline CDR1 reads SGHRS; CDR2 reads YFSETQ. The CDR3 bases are TGCGCCAGCAGCATGACCACAGATACGCAGTATTTT. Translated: CASSMTTDTQYF.

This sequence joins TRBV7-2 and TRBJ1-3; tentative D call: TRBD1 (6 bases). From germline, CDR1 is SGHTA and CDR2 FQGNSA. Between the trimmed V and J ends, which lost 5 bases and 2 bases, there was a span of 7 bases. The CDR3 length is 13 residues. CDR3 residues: CASSHRAGNTIYF. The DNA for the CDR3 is TGTGCCAGCAGCCACAGGGCTGGAAACACCATATATTTT.

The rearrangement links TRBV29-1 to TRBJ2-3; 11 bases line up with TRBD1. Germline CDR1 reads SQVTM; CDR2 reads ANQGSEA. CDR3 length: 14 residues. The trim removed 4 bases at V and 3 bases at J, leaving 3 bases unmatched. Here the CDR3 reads CSVGDRGGTDTQYF. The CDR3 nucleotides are TGCAGCGTTGGGGACAGGGGGGGTACAGATACGCAGTATTTT.

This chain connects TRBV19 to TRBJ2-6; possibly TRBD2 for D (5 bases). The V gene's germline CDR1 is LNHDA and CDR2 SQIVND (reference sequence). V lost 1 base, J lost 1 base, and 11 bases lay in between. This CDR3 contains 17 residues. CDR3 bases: TGTGCCAGTAGTATAGGCAGCGGAATATCTGGGGCCAACGTCCTGACTTTC. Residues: CASSIGSGISGANVLTF.

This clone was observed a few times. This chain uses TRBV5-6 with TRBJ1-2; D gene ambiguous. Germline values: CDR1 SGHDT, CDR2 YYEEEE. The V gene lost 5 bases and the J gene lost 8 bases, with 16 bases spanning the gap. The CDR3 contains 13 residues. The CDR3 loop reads CASRTSRVGGYTF. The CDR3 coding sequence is TGTGCCAGCAGGACATCTAGAGTGGGAGGCTACACCTTC.

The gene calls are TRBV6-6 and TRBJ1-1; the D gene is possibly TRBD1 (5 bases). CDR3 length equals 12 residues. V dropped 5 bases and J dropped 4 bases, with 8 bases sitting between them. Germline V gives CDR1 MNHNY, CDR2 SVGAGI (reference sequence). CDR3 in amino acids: CASSPGGTEAFF. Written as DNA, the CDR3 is TGTGCCAGCAGTCCCGGGGGCACTGAAGCTTTCTTT.

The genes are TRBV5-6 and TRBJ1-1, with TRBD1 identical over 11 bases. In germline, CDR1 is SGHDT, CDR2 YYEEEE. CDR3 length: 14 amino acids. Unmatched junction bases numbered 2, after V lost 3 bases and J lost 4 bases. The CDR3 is CASSWGTGGTEAFF. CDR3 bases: TGTGCCAGCAGCTGGGGGACAGGGGGCACTGAAGCTTTCTTT.

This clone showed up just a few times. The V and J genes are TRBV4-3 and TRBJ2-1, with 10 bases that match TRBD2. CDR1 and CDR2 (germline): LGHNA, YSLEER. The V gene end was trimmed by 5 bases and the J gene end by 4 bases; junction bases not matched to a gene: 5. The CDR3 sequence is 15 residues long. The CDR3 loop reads CASSYGLAVYNEQFF. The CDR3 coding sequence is TGCGCCAGCAGCTACGGACTAGCGGTATACAATGAGCAGTTCTTC.

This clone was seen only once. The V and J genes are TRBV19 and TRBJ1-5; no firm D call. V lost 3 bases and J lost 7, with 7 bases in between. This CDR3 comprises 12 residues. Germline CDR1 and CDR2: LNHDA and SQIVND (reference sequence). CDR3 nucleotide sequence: TGTGCCAGTAGTATCGAATTCCAGCCCCAGCATTTT. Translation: CASSIEFQPQHF.